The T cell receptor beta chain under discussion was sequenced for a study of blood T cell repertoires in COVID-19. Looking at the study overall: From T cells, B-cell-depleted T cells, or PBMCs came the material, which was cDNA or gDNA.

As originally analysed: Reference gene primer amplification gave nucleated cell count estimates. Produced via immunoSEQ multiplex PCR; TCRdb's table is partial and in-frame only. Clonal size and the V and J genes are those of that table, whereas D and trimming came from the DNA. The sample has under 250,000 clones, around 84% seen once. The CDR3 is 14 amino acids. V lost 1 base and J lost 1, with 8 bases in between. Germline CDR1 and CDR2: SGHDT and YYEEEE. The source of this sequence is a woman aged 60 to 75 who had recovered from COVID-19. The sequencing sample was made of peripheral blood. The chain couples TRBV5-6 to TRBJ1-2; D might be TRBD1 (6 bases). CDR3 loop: CASSLNRVNYGYTF. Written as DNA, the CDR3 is TGTGCCAGCAGCTTGAACAGGGTTAACTATGGCTACACCTTC.